These 22 T cell receptor beta chains originate from one sample sequenced in a study of cytomegalovirus exposure and HLA in healthy donors. This PCR relied on a set of 60 Vbeta primers and 13 Jbeta primers. TCRdb's copy holds only in-frame clones and misses some; the assay was immunoSEQ multiplex PCR. Recorded here are 110,000 to 150,000 clones; the top ten clones represent approximately 2.4%. Source material: PBMCs. These TCRs come from a man aged 35 to 55 in good health and CMV-seronegative.

V gene TRBV5-1 combines with J gene TRBJ2-5, with D possibly being TRBD1 (6 bases). In germline, CDR1 is SGHRS, CDR2 YFSETQ. V was cut by 4 bases and J by 5 bases, with 12 bases left in between. This CDR3 has 13 residues. The CDR3 loop reads CASSQGPGETQYF. The CDR3 coding sequence is TGCGCCAGCAGCCAGGGGCCGGGGGAGACCCAGTACTTC. The full variable domain, with the rest looked up from reference TRBV5-1 and TRBJ2-5, is KAGVTQTPRYLIKTRGQQVTLSCSPISGHRSVSWYQQTPGQGLQFLFEYFSETQRNKGNFPGRFSGRQFSNSRSEMNVSTLELGDSALYLCASSQGPGETQYFGPGTRLLVL.

This chain uses TRBV19 with TRBJ2-3; 8 nucleotides agree with TRBD1. V trimming: 9 bases; J trimming: 7 bases; junction bases outside the gene matches: 12. The CDR3 has 14 amino acids. Germline loops: CDR1 LNHDA, CDR2 SQIVND (reference sequence). The CDR3 coding sequence is TGTGCCAGCTCTCTTAACGGACAGGGCAATACGCAGTATTTT. It codes for CASSLNGQGNTQYF.

The chain employs TRBV29-1 and TRBJ2-3, with D unresolved. The germline CDR1 and CDR2 sequences are SQVTM and ANQGSEA. The CDR3 sequence is 12 residues long. V was clipped by 4 bases and J by 6 bases, with 11 bases between them. The CDR3 region is CSVAAAPDTQYF. CDR3 coding DNA: TGCAGCGTTGCCGCAGCGCCGGATACGCAGTATTTT.

The rearrangement joins TRBV6-1 to TRBJ2-3; unclear D gene. Germline values: CDR1 MNHNS, CDR2 SASEGT. V lost 9 bases, J lost 5 bases, and 6 bases lay in between. The CDR3 sequence is 10 residues long. The CDR3 DNA follows: TGTGCCAGTCTAGAAGATACGCAGTATTTT. Translation gives CASLEDTQYF.

The V gene is TRBV11-2, the J gene TRBJ1-1; D not resolved. Per the germline V gene, CDR1 is SGHAT and CDR2 is FQNNGV. Trimming pared 1 base from V and 7 bases from J, leaving 4 bases between. The CDR3 extends over 11 amino acids. CDR3 protein: CASSLAGEAFF. In DNA form, the CDR3 reads TGTGCCAGCAGCTTAGCCGGTGAAGCTTTCTTT.

The chain carries TRBV4-3 and TRBJ1-4; D is uncertain. The CDR3 totals 16 residues. The germline V gene has CDR1 LGHNA and CDR2 YSLEER. The V gene lost 1 base and the J gene lost 8 bases, with 17 bases spanning the gap. The CDR3 DNA follows: TGCGCCAGCAGCCAAGCCCCCGGGGTGACGGCGGAAAAACTGTTTTTT. Protein sequence: CASSQAPGVTAEKLFF.

This chain uses TRBV4-1 with TRBJ2-2; TRBD1 matches at 7 bases. The V gene's germline CDR1 is MGHRA and CDR2 YSYEKL. This CDR3 contains 19 residues. V shed 1 base, J shed 6 bases, and the junction held 17 bases outside the gene matches. The CDR3 loop is CASSQGSVMTGTRAGELFF. The DNA for the CDR3 is TGCGCCAGCAGCCAAGGGTCAGTCATGACAGGGACGAGGGCCGGGGAGCTGTTTTTT.

The rearrangement joins TRBV9 to TRBJ1-1; no clear D. The germline V gene encodes CDR1 SGDLS and CDR2 YYNGEE. This CDR3 has 15 residues. V shed 4 bases and J shed 4 bases, with 17 bases lying between them. The DNA for the CDR3 is TGTGCCAGCAGCCCCTGGACCCCGGCGGGCACTGAAGCTTTCTTT. Translated, it gives CASSPWTPAGTEAFF.

This sequence joins TRBV28 and TRBJ1-1; D is uncertain. The CDR3 loop spans 12 amino acids. Germline assignment: CDR1 MDHEN and CDR2 SYDVKM. The V end was cut by 7 bases, the J end by 11 bases, with 17 bases between. CDR3 DNA sequence: TGTGCCAGCAACCCCCCGGGGTTAGGGGCTTTCTTT. Protein product: CASNPPGLGAFF.

The CDR3 region has the DNA TGCGCCAGCAGCCAAGATGGGCAGGGGGCCTTTGGTGGCTACACCTTC. Translating gives CASSQDGQGAFGGYTF. V usage is TRBV4-1 and J usage is TRBJ1-2; 8 bases line up with TRBD1. This CDR3 is 16 amino acids long. Germline CDR1 is MGHRA and CDR2 is YSYEKL. V lost 0 bases, J lost 7 bases, and 10 bases stayed unmatched.

The chain carries TRBV6-6 and TRBJ1-2; D unclear. From germline, CDR1 is MNHNY and CDR2 SVGAGI (reference sequence). The CDR3 contains 15 residues. Trimming took off 7 bases at V and 2 bases at J, with 17 bases between the two ends. Written as DNA, the CDR3 is TGTGCCAGCACTCCCACCGGGGAGTTCAACTATGGCTACACCTTC. It specifies CASTPTGEFNYGYTF.

The rearrangement uses TRBV7-9 and TRBJ1-2; perhaps TRBD1 as D (5 bases). Germline V gene sequence: CDR1 SEHNR, CDR2 FQNEAQ (reference sequence). This CDR3 has 17 amino acids. Trimming took 5 bases from V and 3 from J, leaving 22 bases between them. CDR3 in DNA: TGTGCCAGCAGCGAAAATTCAGAGCGAACAGGCCACTATGGCTACACCTTC. Its translation is CASSENSERTGHYGYTF.

The chain has TRBV7-9 and TRBJ1-2; possibly TRBD1 for D (6 bases). The CDR3 consists of 16 residues. Germline assignment: CDR1 SEHNR and CDR2 FQNEAQ (reference sequence). The V end lost 6 bases, the J end lost 4 bases, and 21 bases lay between the germline ends. CDR3: CASSRFTGSGLYGYTF. CDR3 coding DNA: TGTGCCAGCAGTAGATTCACAGGGTCGGGCCTCTATGGCTACACCTTC.

This chain connects TRBV9 to TRBJ1-1; TRBD1 agrees at 8 bases. Germline V CDR1 and CDR2: SGDLS, YYNGEE. The CDR3 covers 13 residues. V lost 4 bases to trimming and J lost 4 bases; unmatched junction nucleotides: 3. The CDR3 loop is CASSPGQGTEAFF. The CDR3 DNA is TGTGCCAGCAGCCCTGGACAGGGCACTGAAGCTTTCTTT. Supplemented by reference TRBV9 and TRBJ1-1, the full variable domain reads DSGVTQTPKHLITATGQRVTLRCSPRSGDLSVYWYQQSLDQGLQFLIQYYNGEERAKGNILERFSAQQFPDLHSELNLSSLELGDSALYFCASSPGQGTEAFFGQGTRLTVV.

V and J are TRBV4-2 and TRBJ1-1; D call uncertain. The CDR3 spans 15 residues. V lost 0 bases to trimming and J lost 10 bases, with 18 bases between them. Germline assignment: CDR1 LGHNA and CDR2 YNFKEQ. As DNA, the CDR3 is TGTGCCAGCAGCCAAGAGGTGGGAGGTTTTTACCCAGCTTTCTTT. It is translated as CASSQEVGGFYPAFF.

The V gene is TRBV5-6, the J gene TRBJ2-7, with TRBD2 matching over 10 bases. V was pared by 4 bases and J by 3 bases, with 4 bases of the junction left unmatched. This CDR3 contains 14 residues. Germline-derived CDR1 and CDR2 are SGHDT and YYEEEE. CDR3: CASSEVAGGYEQYF. The CDR3 region has the DNA TGTGCCAGCAGCGAGGTAGCGGGGGGCTACGAGCAGTACTTC. Together with reference TRBV5-6 and TRBJ2-7, the CDR3 gives the full variable domain: DAGVTQSPTHLIKTRGQQVTLRCSPKSGHDTVSWYQQALGQGPQFIFQYYEEEERQRGNFPDRFSGHQFPNYSSELNVNALLLGDSALYLCASSEVAGGYEQYFGPGTRLTVT.

The rearrangement uses TRBV5-1 and TRBJ1-1; no reliable D call. Trimming cost V 7 bases and J 3 bases, with 16 bases left between them. The CDR3 contains 14 residues. The germline gives CDR1 SGHRS, CDR2 YFSETQ. The CDR3: CASSTGSIYTEAFF. In nucleotides, the CDR3 is TGCGCCAGCTCAACCGGGTCCATTTACACTGAAGCTTTCTTT.

The chain employs TRBV30 and TRBJ1-5; tentative D call: TRBD1 (5 bases). V was cut by 0 bases and J by 9 bases, with 18 bases left in between. The germline V gene encodes CDR1 GTSNPN and CDR2 SVGIG (reference sequence). The length of the CDR3 is 15 residues. The DNA for the CDR3 is TGTGCCTGGAGTGTAAACCCACAGGTGGGGCCGCCCCAGCATTTT. Translation gives CAWSVNPQVGPPQHF. Based on the CDR3 plus reference TRBV30 and TRBJ1-5, the full variable domain is SQTIHQWPATLVQPVGSPLSLECTVEGTSNPNLYWYRQAAGRGLQLLFYSVGIGQISSEVPQNLSASRPQDRQFILSSKKLLLSDSGFYLCAWSVNPQVGPPQHFGDGTRLSIL.

The genes are TRBV5-1 and TRBJ1-1; D not certain. The CDR3 runs 14 residues. Trimming shortened V by 2 bases and J by 0 bases, and 8 bases separated the two germline ends. Looked up from germline, CDR1 is SGHRS and CDR2 is YFSETQ. DNA of the CDR3: TGCGCCAGCAGCTTCGAGACTCTGAACACTGAAGCTTTCTTT. Translated, it gives CASSFETLNTEAFF.

This chain links TRBV7-2 with TRBJ2-5; possible D gene TRBD1, 6 bases. The germline V gene has CDR1 SGHTA and CDR2 FQGNSA. This CDR3 comprises 14 residues. Trimming took 0 bases from V and 7 from J, leaving 12 bases between them. The CDR3 coding sequence is TGTGCCAGCAGCTTAGCGCTACAGGGTGGGACCCAGTACTTC. Protein product: CASSLALQGGTQYF.

The V call is TRBV7-3, the J call TRBJ2-3; D is ambiguous. Germline CDR1 is SGHTA and CDR2 is FQGTGA. The CDR3 spans 13 residues. Trimming stripped 5 bases from V and 1 base from J, with 7 bases between. CDR3 loop: CASSPFGTDTQYF. CDR3 sequence (DNA): TGTGCCAGCAGCCCGTTCGGCACAGATACGCAGTATTTT.

The CDR3: CASSPGTGTNSPLHF. The CDR3 DNA sequence: TGTGCCAGCAGCCCCGGGACAGGGACTAATTCACCCCTCCACTTT. The genes are TRBV7-9 and TRBJ1-6, with TRBD1 matching 9 bases. The V segment lost 5 bases and the J segment 6 bases; nucleotides outside the gene matches: 5. CDR1 is SEHNR, CDR2 FQNEAQ, per germline (reference sequence). The CDR3 totals 15 residues. Based on the CDR3 plus reference TRBV7-9 and TRBJ1-6, the full variable domain is DTGVSQNPRHKITKRGQNVTFRCDPISEHNRLYWYRQTLGQGPEFLTYFQNEAQLEKSRLLSDRFSAERPKGSFSTLEIQRTEQGDSAMYLCASSPGTGTNSPLHFGNGTRLTVT.